What follows are 10 T cell receptor beta chains derived from one specimen sequenced in a study of cytomegalovirus exposure and HLA in healthy donors. 13 Jbeta primers and 60 Vbeta primers were used for the PCR. The assay was immunoSEQ multiplex PCR, and TCRdb's table has in-frame clones only and misses some. The table records about 130,000 clones, around 80% of them present only once. Sequenced sample: PBMCs. The receptors here all came from a man aged 25 to 45 in good health and CMV-seronegative.

The V and J genes are TRBV29-1 and TRBJ2-3, with 8 bases identical to TRBD2. The V gene end was trimmed by 3 bases and the J gene end by 2 bases; junction bases not matched to a gene: 4. The germline V gene encodes CDR1 SQVTM and CDR2 ANQGSEA. This CDR3 is built from 14 residues. CDR3: CSVERGDLTDTQYF. CDR3 DNA sequence: TGCAGCGTTGAGCGGGGGGACCTCACAGATACGCAGTATTTT.

V is TRBV7-2 and J is TRBJ2-5; maybe TRBD2 (6 bases). V was cut by 6 bases and J by 0 bases, with 11 bases left in between. This CDR3 region has 14 residues. Germline V gene lookup returns CDR1 SGHTA and CDR2 FQGNSA. CDR3 DNA: TGTGCCAGCAGGGGGACTTTGTACCAAGAGACCCAGTACTTC. This sequence encodes CASRGTLYQETQYF.

This clone was counted between two and nine times. V and J are TRBV4-3 and TRBJ2-3; D unresolved. The germline V and J ends were trimmed by 1 base and 5 bases, with 7 bases remaining between them. The length of the CDR3 is 13 residues. CDR1 is LGHNA and CDR2 is YSLEER in the germline V gene. CDR3 protein: CASSQGLRDTQYF. Here the CDR3 DNA reads TGCGCCAGCAGCCAAGGACTGCGAGATACGCAGTATTTT.

The V and J genes are TRBV4-3 and TRBJ2-5; 8 positions agree with TRBD1. Germline V gene data show CDR1 as LGHNA and CDR2 as YSLEER. The V gene end was trimmed by 5 bases and the J gene end by 1 base; junction bases not matched to a gene: 6. This CDR3 is built from 15 residues. The CDR3 region has the DNA TGCGCCAGCAGCGCCGGGACAGGCACCCAAGAGACCCAGTACTTC. It is translated as CASSAGTGTQETQYF.

The chain joins TRBV27 to TRBJ2-7, with 7 bases lining up with TRBD1. V was pared by 0 bases and J by 2 bases, with 4 bases of the junction left unmatched. Per the germline V gene, CDR1 is MNHEY and CDR2 is SMNVEV (reference sequence). The CDR3 is made up of 15 amino acids. CDR3 protein: CASSLSETGPYEQYF. The CDR3 coding sequence is TGTGCCAGCAGTTTATCGGAGACAGGGCCCTACGAGCAGTACTTC.

V usage is TRBV10-2 and J usage is TRBJ2-7, with a tentative D call TRBD2 (6 bases). The CDR3 contains 14 residues. V was clipped by 5 bases and J by 0 bases, with 11 bases between them. Germline CDR1 reads WSHSY; CDR2 reads SAAADI. In DNA form, the CDR3 reads TGCGCCAGCAGTATGGCGGGGAGCTCCTACGAGCAGTACTTC. This encodes CASSMAGSSYEQYF.

The CDR3 DNA reads as TGTGCCAGCTCACCTTGGACAGGGTCCTCTGGAAACACCATATATTTT. It yields the protein CASSPWTGSSGNTIYF. The chain employs TRBV18 and TRBJ1-3; TRBD1 agrees at 8 bases. CDR1 and CDR2 (germline): KGHSH, LQKENI. The CDR3 runs 16 residues. After removal of 3 bases from V and 0 bases from J, the junction contained 4 bases not matched to a gene.

This rearrangement joins TRBV6-5 to TRBJ2-4; TRBD1 might be the D (5 bases). Germline CDR1 MNHEY, CDR2 SVGAGI. This CDR3 comprises 13 residues. V lost 6 bases to trimming and J lost 8 bases, with 14 bases between them. As DNA, the CDR3 is TGTGCCAGCAGCCCCAGGTTAGGGGACATTCAGTACTTC. This codes for CASSPRLGDIQYF.

The gene calls are TRBV4-3 and TRBJ1-4; D might be TRBD1 (5 bases). Trimming pared 0 bases from V and 7 bases from J, leaving 15 bases between. The CDR3 is 16 amino acids. Germline V gene data show CDR1 as LGHNA and CDR2 as YSLEER. The CDR3 DNA sequence: TGCGCCAGCAGCCAAGATCGGGGGTTTATGGGTGAAAAACTGTTTTTT. Residues: CASSQDRGFMGEKLFF.

The chain has TRBV6-6 and TRBJ2-5, with 9 bases that match TRBD1. TRBJ2-7 matches the DNA end more closely, so the J call is doubtful. Germline values: CDR1 MNHNY, CDR2 SVGAGI (reference sequence). The CDR3 runs to 15 residues. The DNA for the CDR3 is TGTGCCAGCAGGGGCACTGACAGGGGGTCCTACGAGCAGTACTTC. This sequence encodes CASRGTDRGSYEQYF.